This TCR beta chain came from a study of graft-versus-host responses after intestinal transplantation. Study-level results: Analysis identified GvH clones in recipient marrow, with some appearing first in ileum or blood.

There are 15 residues in the CDR3. CDR1 and CDR2 (germline): SGDLS, YYNGEE. The germline V and J ends were trimmed by 4 bases and 0 bases, with 12 bases remaining between them. On this clone: Its target is not known.

Clones were sequenced by immunoSEQ multiplex PCR, and TCRdb holds only the in-frame ones, with some missing. The sample carries around 130,000 clones, around 94% recorded once. The specimen comprised unstimulated CD4+ T cells sorted from spleen or lymph node cells, sampled before intestinal transplant. The receptor was isolated from a human donor who received an intestinal transplant. The chain joins TRBV9 to TRBJ2-3; a weak D match, TRBD1 (5 bases). The CDR3 DNA reads TGTGCCAGCAGCTCAAGGGGAACTAGCACAGATACGCAGTATTTT. Its translation: CASSSRGTSTDTQYF.